This T cell receptor (beta chain) derives from a study of identical twins. Findings of the study overall: Memory repertoires lacked the insertion deficit that abundant cord blood beta clonotypes showed. Compared with unrelated sharing, twin-shared out-of-frame alpha sequences had more low-probability sequences.

Looked up from germline, CDR1 is SGHTA and CDR2 is FQGTGA. The junction had 6 bases not matched to a gene; V was cut back by 5 bases and J by 5 bases. The CDR3 has 14 amino acids. A template switching step contributed a universal primer site, while unique molecular identifiers were present in the cDNA. Using its own MiXCR run on the 5' RACE reads, TCRdb lists one record per CDR3 protein. The repertoire includes 450,000 to 650,000 distinct CDR3 sequences, roughly 9.9% of them detected once, and roughly 3% sits in the top ten. Each donor was a healthy Caucasian. The sample holds a few counts of this clonotype. Its antigen is as yet unknown. A further study also used this sample, focusing on yellow fever vaccine responses in identical twins.

Source material: PBMCs. This sequence joins TRBV7-3 and TRBJ2-1; 7 nucleotides line up with TRBD1. The sequence was collected from a woman under 30 in good health. CDR3 DNA: TGTGCCAGCAGCCCGGGACAGAATAACAATGAGCAGTTCTTC. It specifies CASSPGQNNNEQFF.